Listed below are T cell receptor beta chains from one sample, sequenced in a study of blood T cell repertoires in COVID-19. Data came from immunoSEQ multiplex PCR; TCRdb stores just in-frame clones and leaves some out. In the table there are roughly 180,000 clones, approximately 85% of which are singletons. Material for sequencing was peripheral blood. These receptors originate from a woman in her sixties or seventies with COVID-19, enrolled during active disease. Both conserved end residues are part of each CDR3. Fields, in order: clone size, D gene, V gene, J gene, CDR3 DNA, CDR3 protein. The D gene is left open where the match is weak. Clone size is given for some rows only: seen once, a few or many times, or a class if the clone is expanded.

.	TRBD1	TRBV6-2/TRBV6-3	TRBJ1-1	TGTGCCAGCAGTTACTCCCTAATGACAGGGTGGAACACTGAAGCTTTCTTT	CASSYSLMTGWNTEAFF
.	.	TRBV6-5	TRBJ1-5	TGTGCCAGCACCCTAAGTTTTGGTAGCAATCAGCCCCAGCATTTT	CASTLSFGSNQPQHF
.	TRBD2	TRBV10-1	TRBJ2-2	TGCGCCAGCAGTGGATTAGCGGGGACCAACGGCGGGGAGCTGTTTTTT	CASSGLAGTNGGELFF
.	.	TRBV6-5	TRBJ1-2	TGTGCCAGCAGTTTATCCAGAGGGCCTAACTATGGCTACACCTTC	CASSLSRGPNYGYTF
many	TRBD1	TRBV6-5	TRBJ2-5	TGTGCCAGCAGCTTGACAGGGAGCGAGGAGACCCAGTACTTC	CASSLTGSEETQYF
.	TRBD1	TRBV4-1	TRBJ1-6	TGCGCCAGCAGCCAAGTTCGGCAGGGGGTACGATCCTATAATTCACCCCTCCACTTT	CASSQVRQGVRSYNSPLHF
few	.	TRBV5-6	TRBJ1-1	TGTGCCAGCAGCTTGGAGCCCAACACTGAAGCTTTCTTT	CASSLEPNTEAFF
.	.	TRBV3-1/TRBV3-2	TRBJ1-2	TGTGCCAGCAGCCAAGGAGGAGTGGCCATCTATGGCTACACCTTC	CASSQGGVAIYGYTF
.	.	TRBV9	TRBJ1-5	TGTGCCAGCAGCGTGGGGCATAGCAATCAGCCCCAGCATTTT	CASSVGHSNQPQHF
.	.	TRBV19	TRBJ1-4	TGTGCCAGTAGTACGAACGCACAGGGTTCTAATGAAAAACTGTTTTTT	CASSTNAQGSNEKLFF
.	.	TRBV30	TRBJ1-1	TGTGCCTGGAGTGGAGGGTCGGTCCAGGGAGGGACTGAAGCTTTCTTT	CAWSGGSVQGGTEAFF
.	.	TRBV7-9	TRBJ1-6	TGTGCCAGCAGCCCGATCCTGACCCCTAGCTCCTATAATTCACCCCTCCACTTT	CASSPILTPSSYNSPLHF
.	TRBD2	TRBV9	TRBJ2-2	TGTGCCAGCAGCGCGGGACTAGCGGGAGGCGGGGAGCTGTTTTTT	CASSAGLAGGGELFF
.	.	TRBV19	TRBJ1-6	TGTGCCAGTAGTATAAATAGGATACAGAATTCACCCCTCCACTTT	CASSINRIQNSPLHF
.	.	TRBV30	TRBJ2-7	TGTGCCTGGAGTCGGGAGAGTTACGAGCAGTACTTC	CAWSRESYEQYF
once	.	TRBV7-2	TRBJ2-2	TGTGCCAGCAGCTTAGTTACAGGGCCCGGGGAGCTGTTTTTT	CASSLVTGPGELFF
.	TRBD1	TRBV4-2	TRBJ2-3	TGTGCCAGCAGCCAAGTTAACAGGGGGGTAGATACGCAGTATTTT	CASSQVNRGVDTQYF
.	.	TRBV21-1	TRBJ2-1	TGTGCCAGCAGCAAAGGCCTGAGCAACTACAATGAGCAGTTCTTC	CASSKGLSNYNEQFF
.	TRBD1	TRBV19	TRBJ1-6	TGTGCCAGTAGTCTCCCGCCAGGGGGCTTATCACCCCTCCACTTT	CASSLPPGGLSPLHF
.	.	TRBV6-6	TRBJ2-4	TGTGCCAGCAGCACGGCGTTTAGGCCCGGCCGGGCCCTTTCACTCGGGGACATTCAGTACTTC	CASSTAFRPGRALSLGDIQYF
.	.	TRBV19	TRBJ2-3	TGTGCCAGTAGTAGCTCCACTAGCACAGATACGCAGTATTTT	CASSSSTSTDTQYF
.	TRBD2	TRBV19	TRBJ2-1	TGTGCCAGTAGTATGAGTAGCGGGAGGGCCGGTGAGCAGTTCTTC	CASSMSSGRAGEQFF
.	.	TRBV6-5	TRBJ1-2	TGTGCCAGCAGTTACTCGACAGCCGTAAACTATGGCTACACCTTC	CASSYSTAVNYGYTF
.	.	TRBV7-6	TRBJ2-2	TGTGCCAGCAGCCGGGGCTCAGGGGCTTCAGGGGAGCTGTTTTTT	CASSRGSGASGELFF
once	.	TRBV5-1	TRBJ2-6	TGCGCCAGCAGCTCCTTACAGGGCTCTGGGGCCAACGTCCTGACTTTC	CASSSLQGSGANVLTF
.	.	TRBV28	TRBJ2-2	TGTGCCAGCAGTTTATCAGGTTCGAACACCGGGGAGCTGTTTTTT	CASSLSGSNTGELFF
.	.	TRBV28	TRBJ1-2	TGTGCCAGCAGTTTCGGGGGGTGGGATGGCTACACCTTC	CASSFGGWDGYTF
.	TRBD1	TRBV5-4	TRBJ1-1	TGTGCCAGCAGCTTGGGGCTACGGACAGGGAACACTGAAGCTTTCTTT	CASSLGLRTGNTEAFF
.	.	TRBV7-8	TRBJ1-5	TGTGCCAGCAGCTCCGGGGGGAGACGCAATCAGCCCCAGCATTTT	CASSSGGRRNQPQHF
.	.	TRBV5-1	TRBJ2-5	TGCGCCAGCACCGCGGAGTACCAAGAGACCCAGTACTTC	CASTAEYQETQYF
.	.	TRBV18	TRBJ1-1	TGTGCCAGCTCAGGGCTAATTAACACTGAAGCTTTCTTT	CASSGLINTEAFF
.	.	TRBV6-5	TRBJ1-1	TGTGCCAGCAGTTACTCCAGGGCCTCTATGAACACTGAAGCTTTCTTT	CASSYSRASMNTEAFF
.	.	TRBV7-2	TRBJ1-5	TGTGCCAGCAGCTTACCCCCCCAAGGGGCCCAGTACAATCAGCCCCAGCATTTT	CASSLPPQGAQYNQPQHF
.	TRBD1	TRBV7-6	TRBJ1-3	TGTGCCAGCAGCCTGGGGACAGCGCAGGCTGGAAACACCATATATTTT	CASSLGTAQAGNTIYF
few	.	TRBV19	TRBJ2-4	TGTGCCAGTAGTCCCCCCCCGGTAGCCAAAAACATTCAGTACTTC	CASSPPPVAKNIQYF
.	.	TRBV19	TRBJ1-5	TGTGCCAGTAGTATATCAGGGGACCAGCCCCAGCATTTT	CASSISGDQPQHF
.	.	TRBV7-9	TRBJ1-5	TGTGCCAGCAGCTTGTTGGGCGAGCAGCCCCAGCATTTT	CASSLLGEQPQHF
.	.	TRBV6-6	TRBJ2-3	TGTGCCAGCAGTTACGGACAATCCACAGATACGCAGTATTTT	CASSYGQSTDTQYF
.	TRBD1	TRBV28	TRBJ1-1	TGTGCCAGCAGCCCTCCCGACAGGGGCCAAGCTTTCTTT	CASSPPDRGQAFF
.	.	TRBV30	TRBJ1-3	TGTGCCTGGAGTGAAGGGGTCGGAGGAAACACCATATATTTT	CAWSEGVGGNTIYF
.	.	TRBV10-1	TRBJ1-3	TGCGCCAGCAGTGAGCCCAGGGGCGCTAACTCTGGAAACACCATATATTTT	CASSEPRGANSGNTIYF
.	.	TRBV14	TRBJ2-3	TGTGCCAGCAGCCAAGCTAGCGCGACTACTGATACGCAGTATTTT	CASSQASATTDTQYF
many	TRBD1	TRBV6-5	TRBJ1-4	TGTGCCAGCAGTTACTCAGGGGGCGGTGGTGAAAAACTGTTTTTT	CASSYSGGGGEKLFF
.	TRBD1	TRBV28	TRBJ2-7	TGTGCCAGCAGCCCAACCCTCGGACAGGCCTCCTACGAGCAGTACTTC	CASSPTLGQASYEQYF
.	.	TRBV5-8	TRBJ2-5	TGTGCCAGCAGCTTGGGAGAGCGAGGGACCCAGTACTTC	CASSLGERGTQYF
.	TRBD2	TRBV5-1	TRBJ2-3	TGCGCCAGCAGCTTGGATCCTACTAGCGGGGGGGCCGGTGGCACAGATACGCAGTATTTT	CASSLDPTSGGAGGTDTQYF
.	TRBD1	TRBV28	TRBJ2-3	TGTGCCAGCAGTCCCCCCTCTTGGACAGGGTTTGCAGATACGCAGTATTTT	CASSPPSWTGFADTQYF
.	.	TRBV7-2	TRBJ1-1	TGTGCCAGCAGCTTAGGACCGGGGGGGGTCCGGGCTTTCTTT	CASSLGPGGVRAFF
.	.	TRBV29-1	TRBJ1-1	TGCAGCGCCCCTCAGGGGCTGAACACTGAAGCTTTCTTT	CSAPQGLNTEAFF
.	.	TRBV11-3	TRBJ2-2	TGTGCCAGCAGCTTAGGAGCCTCCAACACCGGGGAGCTGTTTTTT	CASSLGASNTGELFF
.	TRBD1	TRBV3-1/TRBV3-2	TRBJ2-5	TGTGCCAGCAGCCAAGATACAGGGGGTCAAGAGACCCAGTACTTC	CASSQDTGGQETQYF
.	.	TRBV5-6	TRBJ2-2	TGTGCCAGCAGCCTATGGTCCGGGGAGCTGTTTTTT	CASSLWSGELFF
.	.	TRBV30	TRBJ1-4	TGTGCCTGGAGTTATCCAACACCAACAACTAATGAAAAACTGTTTTTT	CAWSYPTPTTNEKLFF
.	TRBD1	TRBV7-2	TRBJ1-6	TGTGCCAGCAGCTTAGTCGGACAGGCAAATTCACCCCTCCACTTT	CASSLVGQANSPLHF
.	.	TRBV3-1/TRBV3-2	TRBJ1-6	TGTGCCAGCAGCCAAGCAGGGGACCCCTATAATTCACCCCTCCACTTT	CASSQAGDPYNSPLHF